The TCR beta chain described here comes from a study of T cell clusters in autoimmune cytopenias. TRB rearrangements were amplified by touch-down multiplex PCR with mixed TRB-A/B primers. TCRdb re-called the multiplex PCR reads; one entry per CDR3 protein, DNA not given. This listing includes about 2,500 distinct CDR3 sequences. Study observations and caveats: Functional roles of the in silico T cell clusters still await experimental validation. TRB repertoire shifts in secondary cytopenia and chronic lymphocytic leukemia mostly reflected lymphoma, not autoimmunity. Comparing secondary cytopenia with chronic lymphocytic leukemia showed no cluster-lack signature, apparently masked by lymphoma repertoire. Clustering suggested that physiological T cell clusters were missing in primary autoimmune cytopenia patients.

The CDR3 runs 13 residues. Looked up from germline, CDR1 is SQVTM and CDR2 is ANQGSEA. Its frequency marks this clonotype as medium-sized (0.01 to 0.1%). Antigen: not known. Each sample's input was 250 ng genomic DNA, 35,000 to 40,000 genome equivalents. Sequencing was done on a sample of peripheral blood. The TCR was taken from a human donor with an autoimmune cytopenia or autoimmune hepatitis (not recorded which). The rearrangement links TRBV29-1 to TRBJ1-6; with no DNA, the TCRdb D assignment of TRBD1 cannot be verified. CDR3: CSVGQGIDSPLHF. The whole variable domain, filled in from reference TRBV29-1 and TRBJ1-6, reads SAVISQKPSRDICQRGTSLTIQCQVDSQVTMMFWYRQQPGQSLTLIATANQGSEATYESGFVIDKFPISRPNLTFSTLTVSNMSPEDSSIYLCSVGQGIDSPLHFGNGTRLTVT.